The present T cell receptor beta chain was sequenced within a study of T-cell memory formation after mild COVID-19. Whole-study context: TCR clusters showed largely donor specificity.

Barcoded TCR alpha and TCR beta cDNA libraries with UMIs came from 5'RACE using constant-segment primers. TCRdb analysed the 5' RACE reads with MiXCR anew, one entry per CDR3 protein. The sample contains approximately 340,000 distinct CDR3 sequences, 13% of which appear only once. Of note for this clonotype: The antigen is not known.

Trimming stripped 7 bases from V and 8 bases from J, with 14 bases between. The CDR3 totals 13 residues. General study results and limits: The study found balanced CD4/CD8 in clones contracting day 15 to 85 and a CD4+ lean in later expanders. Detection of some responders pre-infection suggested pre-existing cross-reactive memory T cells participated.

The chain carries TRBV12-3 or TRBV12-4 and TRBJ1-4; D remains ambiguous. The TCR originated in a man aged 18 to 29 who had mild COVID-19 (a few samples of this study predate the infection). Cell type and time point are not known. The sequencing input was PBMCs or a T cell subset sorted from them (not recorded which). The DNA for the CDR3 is TGTGCCAGCAATACCAACCCGACGGAAAAACTGTTTTTT. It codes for CASNTNPTEKLFF.